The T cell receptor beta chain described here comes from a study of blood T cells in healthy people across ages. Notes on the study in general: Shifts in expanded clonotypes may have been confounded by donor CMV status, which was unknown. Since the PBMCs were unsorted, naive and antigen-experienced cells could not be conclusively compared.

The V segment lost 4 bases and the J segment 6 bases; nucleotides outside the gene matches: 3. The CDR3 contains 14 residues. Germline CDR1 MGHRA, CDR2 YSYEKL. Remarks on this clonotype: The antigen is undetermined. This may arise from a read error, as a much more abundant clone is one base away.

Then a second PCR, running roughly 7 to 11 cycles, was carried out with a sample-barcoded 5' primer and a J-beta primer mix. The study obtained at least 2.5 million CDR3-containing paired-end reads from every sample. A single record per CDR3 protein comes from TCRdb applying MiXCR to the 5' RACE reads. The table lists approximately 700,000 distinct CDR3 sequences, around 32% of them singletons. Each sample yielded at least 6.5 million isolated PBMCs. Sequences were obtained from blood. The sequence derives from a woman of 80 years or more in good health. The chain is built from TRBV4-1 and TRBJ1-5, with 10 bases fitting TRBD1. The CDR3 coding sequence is TGCGCCAGCAGCCTGACAGGGGGCTGTCAGCCCCAGCATTTT. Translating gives CASSLTGGCQPQHF.